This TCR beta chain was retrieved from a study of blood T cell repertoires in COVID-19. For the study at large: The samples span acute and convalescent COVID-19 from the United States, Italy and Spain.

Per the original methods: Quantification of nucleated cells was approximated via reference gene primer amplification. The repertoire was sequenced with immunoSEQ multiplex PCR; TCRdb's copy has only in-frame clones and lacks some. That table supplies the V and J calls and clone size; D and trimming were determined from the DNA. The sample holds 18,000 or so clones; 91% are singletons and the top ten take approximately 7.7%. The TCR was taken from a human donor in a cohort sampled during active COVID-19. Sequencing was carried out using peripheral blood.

CDR3: CASTPGQLNEKLFF. CDR3 DNA sequence: TGCGCCAGCACTCCAGGACAGCTTAATGAAAAACTGTTTTTT. The chain joins TRBV5-1 to TRBJ1-4; perhaps TRBD1 as D (6 bases). This CDR3 has 14 amino acids. Germline V gene data show CDR1 as SGHRS and CDR2 as YFSETQ. Trimming stripped 6 bases from V and 4 bases from J, with 13 bases between.